A single sample gave rise to the 7 T cell receptor beta chains below, sequenced in a study of OX40 agonist ivuxolimab in advanced cancers. TCRdb keeps only in-frame clones here, not all; method: immunoSEQ multiplex PCR. The repertoire holds roughly 100,000 clones, with 90% as singletons. The sample here was CD4+ or CD8+ T cells sorted from blood, taken in a trial of the OX40 agonist ivuxolimab. These receptors were obtained from an adult with an advanced solid tumor such as melanoma, head and neck, liver or kidney cancer.

This clone was recorded only once. The chain uses TRBV18 and TRBJ1-1; D remains ambiguous. With 3 bases removed from V and 1 base from J, the gap between germline ends came to 9 bases. Germline loops: CDR1 KGHSH, CDR2 LQKENI. The CDR3 is 14 residues long. This CDR3 is CASSPGRTNTEAFF. As DNA, the CDR3 is TGTGCCAGCTCACCTGGACGGACGAACACTGAAGCTTTCTTT.

V usage is TRBV4-3 and J usage is TRBJ1-5; D is unclear. V lost 0 bases to trimming and J lost 7 bases, with 7 bases between them. Germline CDR1 and CDR2: LGHNA and YSLEER. The CDR3 is 13 amino acids. The chain's CDR3 is CASSQDYIQPQHF. The CDR3 DNA reads TGCGCCAGCAGCCAAGATTACATCCAGCCCCAGCATTTT.

The chain combines TRBV6-5 with TRBJ1-5, with D perhaps matching TRBD1 (5 bases). The CDR3 spans 14 residues. Germline loops: CDR1 MNHEY, CDR2 SVGAGI. Trimming shortened V by 6 bases and J by 0 bases, and 9 bases separated the two germline ends. The CDR3 region is CASRGRFSNQPQHF. CDR3 nucleotide sequence: TGTGCCAGCAGGGGACGTTTTAGCAATCAGCCCCAGCATTTT.

The chain joins TRBV7-9 to TRBJ2-3; 9 bases align to TRBD2. Losses at the gene ends were 5 bases for V and 6 bases for J; bases not matched to a gene: 6. Germline-derived CDR1 and CDR2 are SEHNR and FQNEAQ (reference sequence). CDR3 length equals 14 residues. The CDR3 nucleotides are TGTGCCAGCAGCCCTAGCGGGGCCCGGGATACGCAGTATTTT. Translated, it gives CASSPSGARDTQYF.

Turning to this clone: At one of its ends the junction is not consistent with the germline gene, which may arise from a read error. This chain joins TRBV5-8 and TRBJ2-5, with 8 positions matching TRBD2. The CDR3 is made up of 16 amino acids. Germline CDR1 reads SGHTS; CDR2 reads YDEGEE. The CDR3 loop reads CASSFKVSGAQQTQYF. CDR3 bases: TGTGCCAGCAGCTTCAAGGTTAGCGGGGCCCAACAGACCCAGTACTTC. Full variable domain (remainder filled in from reference TRBV5-8 and TRBJ2-5): EAGVTQSPTHLIKTRGQQATLRCSPISGHTSVYWYQQALGLGLQFLLWYDEGEERNRGNFPPRFSGRQFPNYSSELNVNALELEDSALYLCASSFKVSGAQQTQYFGPGTRLLVL.

This sequence joins TRBV28 and TRBJ2-4, with TRBD1 matching 8 bases. The CDR3 has 16 residues. Germline V gene sequence: CDR1 MDHEN, CDR2 SYDVKM. V lost 5 bases and J lost 1; bases outside the gene matches: 7. This CDR3 is CASSTTGVFAKNIQYF. The CDR3 region has the DNA TGTGCCAGCAGTACGACAGGGGTTTTTGCCAAAAACATTCAGTACTTC.

Here the CDR3 reads CASSLGQSYGYTF. The CDR3 nucleotides read TGTGCCAGCAGCCTAGGACAGTCCTATGGCTACACCTTC. The chain recombines TRBV11-2 with TRBJ1-2; perhaps TRBD1 as D (6 bases). The germline V gene encodes CDR1 SGHAT and CDR2 FQNNGV. This CDR3 region has 13 residues. The V and J ends lost 5 bases and 4 bases respectively, with 11 bases between them.